The sequence of this TCR beta chain was determined in a study of T-cell reconstitution after alpha-beta-depleted transplantation in children. Points from the study as a whole: By about two months after transplant, alpha-beta T cells reportedly arose from several hundred graft clones that had expanded. Some patients' high day-60 TCRbeta diversity was traced to surviving recipient T cells and thymic progenitors. By one year post-transplant, T-cell counts and diversity largely arose from T cells that were newly produced.

A library of TCRbeta sequences, prepared with unique molecular identifiers, was generated. TCRdb re-called the PCR reads with MiXCR, one entry per CDR3 protein. The table shows approximately 1,000,000 distinct CDR3 sequences, with about 26% occurring only once. A word on this clonotype: The antigen is unknown.

This CDR3 is built from 17 residues. The germline V gene has CDR1 MDHEN and CDR2 SYDVKM. With 5 bases clipped from V and 5 bases from J, the junction kept 16 bases outside the gene matches. The genes are TRBV28 and TRBJ1-1; 8 bases are shared with TRBD1. The sequence derives from a boy younger than two who had a stem cell transplant for SCID, so the T cells may come from the graft donor. The sample was PBMCs, mostly from graft donor cells, taken 360 days after TCRalphabeta/CD19-depleted stem cell transplant. The CDR3 reads CASSQTGAGWVPTEAFF. CDR3 in DNA: TGTGCCAGCAGTCAGACAGGGGCGGGCTGGGTTCCGACTGAAGCTTTCTTT.